This T cell receptor (beta chain) was sequenced in a study of T cell changes during pregnancy in multiple sclerosis. Only in-frame clones appear in the TCRdb table, and some are missing; sequencing was by immunoSEQ multiplex PCR. The table has tens of thousands of clones, 94% seen once. Germline CDR1 KGHSH, CDR2 LQKENI. V dropped 6 bases and J dropped 3; count of bases not matched to a gene: 6. This CDR3 region has 14 residues. The chain combines TRBV18 with TRBJ2-7, with TRBD1 identical over 9 bases. This clonotype was sampled from a female donor with multiple sclerosis, enrolled in a pregnancy study. This material consisted of peripheral blood, taken in the third trimester of pregnancy. The CDR3: CASSPGQGFYEQYF. The CDR3 DNA reads as TGTGCCAGCTCCCCGGGACAGGGCTTCTACGAGCAGTACTTC.